The 27 T cell receptor beta chains below come from one sample, sequenced in a study of vaccination effects on CD4 cells after COVID-19. Subsequent to 10 days of culture, CD4+ T cells were isolated. Subjects were given two BNT162b2 or mRNA-1273 vaccine doses. No antigens are known for them. Method: immunoSEQ multiplex PCR; TCRdb's copy keeps in-frame clones and lacks some. The sample includes 40,000 or so clones, roughly 72% of them seen just once. Sample: CD4+ T cells from PBMCs cultured without peptide, taken after COVID-19 vaccination. Receptors originate from a human donor who received a COVID-19 vaccine.

This clone was observed a few times. The chain has TRBV3-1 (or the pseudogene TRBV3-2) and TRBJ2-3; D is perhaps TRBD2 (6 bases). Germline assignment: CDR1 LGHDT and CDR2 YNNKEL (reference sequence). Trimming took 4 bases from V and 0 from J, leaving 11 bases between them. CDR3 length equals 15 residues. The CDR3 region is CASSPTGTSTDTQYF. CDR3 DNA: TGTGCCAGCAGCCCAACTGGGACTAGCACAGATACGCAGTATTTT.

This chain connects TRBV11-3 to TRBJ1-3; perhaps TRBD1 as D (6 bases). V was cut by 5 bases and J by 4 bases, with 9 bases left in between. Germline V gives CDR1 SGHNT, CDR2 YENEEA. There are 13 residues in the CDR3. CDR3 residues: CASSETGGNTIYF. CDR3 nucleotides: TGTGCCAGCAGCGAGACAGGCGGAAACACCATATATTTT.

This clone was observed a few times. This chain links TRBV30 with TRBJ2-5, with TRBD1 as a possible D gene (6 bases). In germline, CDR1 is GTSNPN, CDR2 SVGIG (reference sequence). The CDR3 has 14 amino acids. The germline V and J ends were trimmed by 0 bases and 3 bases, with 11 bases remaining between them. CDR3 DNA: TGTGCCTGGAGTGTACAGCCAGGGGAAGAGACCCAGTACTTC. Amino acid sequence: CAWSVQPGEETQYF. Using reference TRBV30 and TRBJ2-5 for the parts outside the CDR3, the full variable domain is SQTIHQWPATLVQPVGSPLSLECTVEGTSNPNLYWYRQAAGRGLQLLFYSVGIGQISSEVPQNLSASRPQDRQFILSSKKLLLSDSGFYLCAWSVQPGEETQYFGPGTRLLVL.

This chain joins TRBV3-1 (or the pseudogene TRBV3-2) and TRBJ2-7; 8 nucleotides match TRBD2. Germline V lookup: CDR1 LGHDT, CDR2 YNNKEL (reference sequence). The J segment lost 2 bases and the V segment lost 2 bases, leaving 8 bases of the junction unmatched. The length of the CDR3 is 16 residues. CDR3 DNA sequence: TGTGCCAGCAGCCAACCCGGGACTAGGAACCCCTACGAGCAGTACTTC. It is translated as CASSQPGTRNPYEQYF.

This sequence joins TRBV9 and TRBJ2-5, with a tentative D call TRBD2 (6 bases). Germline CDR1 reads SGDLS; CDR2 reads YYNGEE. CDR3 length equals 16 residues. V shed 0 bases and J shed 0 bases, with 12 bases lying between them. The chain's CDR3 is CASSVAWRANQETQYF. In DNA, the CDR3 is TGTGCCAGCAGCGTAGCCTGGAGGGCTAACCAAGAGACCCAGTACTTC.

The J gene is TRBJ2-1, the V gene TRBV11-2; TRBD2 matches 8 bases. The CDR3 spans 17 residues. The germline V gene has CDR1 SGHAT and CDR2 FQNNGV. Trimming cost V 1 base and J 0 bases; bases outside gene matches: 5. CDR3 amino acids: CASSLVGLAGSYNEQFF. The CDR3 nucleotides read TGTGCCAGCAGCTTAGTAGGCCTAGCGGGCTCCTACAATGAGCAGTTCTTC.

The V call is TRBV9, the J call TRBJ1-1; D uncertain. There are 13 residues in the CDR3. Trimming left V 0 bases short and J 2 bases short, with 5 bases between. CDR1 is SGDLS, CDR2 YYNGEE, per germline. The CDR3 loop is CASSVDSNTEAFF. The CDR3 DNA sequence: TGTGCCAGCAGCGTAGACAGCAACACTGAAGCTTTCTTT.

V gene TRBV27 combines with J gene TRBJ1-1, with 7 bases fitting TRBD1. CDR1 MNHEY and CDR2 SMNVEV come from the germline V gene (reference sequence). The J segment lost 0 bases and the V segment lost 2 bases, leaving 9 bases of the junction unmatched. The CDR3 spans 17 residues. The CDR3 reads CASSLIGRGQVNTEAFF. The CDR3 DNA reads as TGTGCCAGCAGTTTAATAGGTAGGGGGCAAGTGAACACTGAAGCTTTCTTT.

The chain carries TRBV9 and TRBJ1-5; D uncertain. Trimming removed 0 bases at V and 6 bases at J, with 13 bases between. There are 15 residues in the CDR3. Germline V lookup: CDR1 SGDLS, CDR2 YYNGEE. CDR3 sequence: CASSVGTLGGQPQHF. The CDR3 DNA follows: TGTGCCAGCAGCGTAGGGACCCTAGGTGGTCAGCCCCAGCATTTT.

The chain is built from TRBV12-3 or TRBV12-4 and TRBJ1-1, with a possible D match to TRBD1 (6 bases). Trimming shortened V by 5 bases and J by 8 bases, and 12 bases separated the two germline ends. This CDR3 is built from 12 residues. The CDR3 nucleotides read TGTGCCAGCAGTCTAACCGACAGGGAAGCTTTCTTT. Its protein is CASSLTDREAFF.

The chain joins TRBV6-5 to TRBJ2-7; 7 bases line up with TRBD1. V shed 8 bases, J shed 1 base, and the junction held 11 bases outside the gene matches. This CDR3 region has 15 residues. Germline loops: CDR1 MNHEY, CDR2 SVGAGI. The CDR3: CASHDDRVSSYEQYF. Here the CDR3 DNA reads TGTGCCAGCCACGATGACAGGGTCTCGTCCTACGAGCAGTACTTC.

The chain couples TRBV12-5 to TRBJ1-1; 10 nucleotides line up with TRBD1. V shed 4 bases, J shed 0 bases, and the junction held 8 bases outside the gene matches. This CDR3 is built from 17 residues. CDR1 is LGHNT and CDR2 is FRNRAP in the germline V gene. In nucleotides, the CDR3 is TGTGCTAGTGGTTGGGGGACAGGGGTTTGGCTGAACACTGAAGCTTTCTTT. Translating gives CASGWGTGVWLNTEAFF. The variable domain in full, with the rest retrieved from reference TRBV12-5 and TRBJ1-1, is DARVTQTPRHKVTEMGQEVTMRCQPILGHNTVFWYRQTMMQGLELLAYFRNRAPLDDSGMPKDRFSAEMPDATLATLKIQPSEPRDSAVYFCASGWGTGVWLNTEAFFGQGTRLTVV.

The chain carries TRBV20-1 and TRBJ1-1, with 8 nucleotides matching TRBD1. The germline gives CDR1 DFQATT, CDR2 SNEGSKA (reference sequence). Trimming took 2 bases from V and 11 from J; bases not matched to a gene: 4. This CDR3 contains 11 residues. Here the CDR3 reads CSARPTGGAFF. The CDR3, as DNA: TGCAGTGCTAGACCAACAGGGGGGGCTTTCTTT.

The chain links TRBV7-2 to TRBJ1-1, with no clear D. The length of the CDR3 is 15 residues. The V gene's germline CDR1 is SGHTA and CDR2 FQGNSA. The V gene lost 5 bases and the J gene lost 1 base, with 14 bases spanning the gap. In DNA form, the CDR3 reads TGTGCCAGCAGCATCAACTCCGCAGGGAACACTGAAGCTTTCTTT. This translates into CASSINSAGNTEAFF.

V and J are TRBV25-1 and TRBJ1-1, with 7 nucleotides matching TRBD1. The V gene's germline CDR1 is MGHDK and CDR2 SYGVNS. V dropped 5 bases and J dropped 0; count of bases not matched to a gene: 6. The CDR3 has 15 residues. For the CDR3, the DNA is TGTGCCAGCAGTAGACAGGGTTCCCTGAACACTGAAGCTTTCTTT. The encoded protein is CASSRQGSLNTEAFF.

The chain combines TRBV6-4 with TRBJ2-1, with a possible D match to TRBD2 (6 bases). The germline V gene encodes CDR1 MRHNA and CDR2 SNTAGT. Trimming took off 3 bases at V and 0 bases at J, with 6 bases between the two ends. This CDR3 contains 14 residues. The CDR3 sequence: CASSEEGSYNEQFF. As DNA, the CDR3 is TGTGCCAGCAGTGAGGAGGGCTCCTACAATGAGCAGTTCTTC.

The chain couples TRBV20-1 to TRBJ2-7; D is uncertain. Germline V gene sequence: CDR1 DFQATT, CDR2 SNEGSKA (reference sequence). CDR3 length equals 11 residues. Trimming removed 8 bases from V and 3 bases from J, with 11 bases in between. CDR3 DNA: TGCAGTACCCGTAAGGACTACGAGCAGTACTTC. It yields the protein CSTRKDYEQYF.

The rearrangement joins TRBV18 to TRBJ1-4, with unresolved D. The germline V gene encodes CDR1 KGHSH and CDR2 LQKENI. Trimming removed 3 bases from V and 0 bases from J, with 14 bases in between. The length of the CDR3 is 17 residues. CDR3 in DNA: TGTGCCAGCTCACCTACCTCAATACAGCCAACTAATGAAAAACTGTTTTTT. Residues: CASSPTSIQPTNEKLFF.

This rearrangement joins TRBV5-6 to TRBJ1-5; tentative D call: TRBD1 (5 bases). The germline V gene has CDR1 SGHDT and CDR2 YYEEEE. The CDR3 runs 13 residues. Trimming cost V 3 bases and J 3 bases, with 7 bases left between them. The DNA of the CDR3 is TGTGCCAGCAGCTGGGGGATCAATCAGCCCCAGCATTTT. This codes for CASSWGINQPQHF. The complete variable domain, with remaining parts taken from reference TRBV5-6 and TRBJ1-5, reads DAGVTQSPTHLIKTRGQQVTLRCSPKSGHDTVSWYQQALGQGPQFIFQYYEEEERQRGNFPDRFSGHQFPNYSSELNVNALLLGDSALYLCASSWGINQPQHFGDGTRLSIL.

Relative to its sample, this clone is medium-sized (0.01 to 0.1%). The chain links TRBV12-3 or TRBV12-4 to TRBJ1-1; D uncertain. The CDR3 has 12 residues. Trimming pared 3 bases from V and 1 base from J, leaving 3 bases between. The CDR3 nucleotides are TGTGCCAGCAGTTTTTGGAACACTGAAGCTTTCTTT. It specifies CASSFWNTEAFF.

In its sample, this clone was seen once. V and J are TRBV6-5 and TRBJ2-5; D not certain. This CDR3 has 13 residues. Trimming cost V 4 bases and J 0 bases, with 6 bases left between them. CDR1 MNHEY and CDR2 SVGAGI come from the germline V gene. CDR3 bases: TGTGCCAGCAGTTCGACGTACCAAGAGACCCAGTACTTC. Protein product: CASSSTYQETQYF.

The chain employs TRBV5-4 and TRBJ2-5; either TRBD1 or TRBD2 may supply D (6 bases each). Trimming pared 0 bases from V and 5 bases from J, leaving 11 bases between. This CDR3 is built from 14 residues. From germline, CDR1 is SGHNT and CDR2 YYREEE (reference sequence). The CDR3: CASSLDGGAETQYF. CDR3 DNA: TGTGCCAGCAGCTTGGACGGGGGCGCGGAGACCCAGTACTTC. Full variable domain (rest looked up from reference TRBV5-4 and TRBJ2-5): ETGVTQSPTHLIKTRGQQVTLRCSSQSGHNTVSWYQQALGQGPQFIFQYYREEENGRGNFPPRFSGLQFPNYSSELNVNALELDDSALYLCASSLDGGAETQYFGPGTRLLVL.

V usage is TRBV5-4 and J usage is TRBJ2-3; 7 nucleotides line up with TRBD2. The length of the CDR3 is 14 residues. Germline loops: CDR1 SGHNT, CDR2 YYREEE (reference sequence). Trimming at V came to 4 bases and at J to 4 bases, leaving 6 bases not matched to a gene. CDR3 DNA: TGTGCCAGCAGCCCACGGGGAGGGCCAGATACGCAGTATTTT. It specifies CASSPRGGPDTQYF.

The V gene is TRBV5-4, the J gene TRBJ2-1, with TRBD1 matching over 7 bases. The CDR3 covers 13 residues. The V and J ends lost 4 bases and 4 bases, in that order; junction bases with no gene match: 2. In germline, CDR1 is SGHNT, CDR2 YYREEE (reference sequence). The CDR3 DNA reads as TGTGCCAGCAGCAAGACAGGGTACAATGAGCAGTTCTTC. This gives the protein CASSKTGYNEQFF.

The genes are TRBV19 and TRBJ1-5; 8 nucleotides line up with TRBD1. Germline V CDR1 and CDR2: LNHDA, SQIVND (reference sequence). This CDR3 has 14 residues. V gave up 8 bases and J gave up 2 bases; unmatched junction bases: 5. CDR3 nucleotide sequence: TGTGCCAGTGTCCCGGGACAGGGCAATCAGCCCCAGCATTTT. It specifies CASVPGQGNQPQHF.

The V call is TRBV7-2, the J call TRBJ1-5; D is possibly TRBD1 (6 bases). The germline V gene has CDR1 SGHTA and CDR2 FQGNSA. The V gene lost 1 base and the J gene lost 5 bases, with 6 bases spanning the gap. CDR3 length: 13 residues. This CDR3 is CASSLDRDQPQHF. DNA of the CDR3: TGTGCCAGCAGCTTAGACAGGGATCAGCCCCAGCATTTT.

This sequence joins TRBV4-1 and TRBJ1-6; the D is unclear. The CDR3 consists of 15 residues. CDR1 is MGHRA and CDR2 is YSYEKL in the germline V gene. V was clipped by 3 bases and J by 10 bases, with 16 bases between them. The CDR3 here is CASSHHGVTGSPLHF. CDR3 bases: TGCGCCAGCAGCCACCACGGCGTTACGGGGTCACCCCTCCACTTT.